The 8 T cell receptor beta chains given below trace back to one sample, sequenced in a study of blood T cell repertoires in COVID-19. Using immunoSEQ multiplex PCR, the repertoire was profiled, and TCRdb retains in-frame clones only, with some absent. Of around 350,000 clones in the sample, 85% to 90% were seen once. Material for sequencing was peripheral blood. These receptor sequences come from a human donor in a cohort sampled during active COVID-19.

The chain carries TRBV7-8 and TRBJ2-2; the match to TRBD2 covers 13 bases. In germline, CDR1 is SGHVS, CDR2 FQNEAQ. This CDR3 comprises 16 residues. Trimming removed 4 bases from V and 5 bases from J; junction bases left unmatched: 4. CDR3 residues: CASSSGLAGVTGELFF. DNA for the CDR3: TGTGCCAGCAGCTCAGGACTAGCGGGAGTGACCGGGGAGCTGTTTTTT. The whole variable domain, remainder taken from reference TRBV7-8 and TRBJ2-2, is GAGVSQSPRYKVAKRGQDVALRCDPISGHVSLFWYQQALGQGPEFLTYFQNEAQLDKSGLPSDRFFAERPEGSVSTLKIQRTQQEDSAVYLCASSSGLAGVTGELFFGEGSRLTVL.

CDR3 loop: CAISESSGGGTGELFF. The CDR3 DNA reads as TGTGCCATCAGTGAGTCCTCAGGGGGCGGAACCGGGGAGCTGTTTTTT. V usage is TRBV10-3 and J usage is TRBJ2-2; 8 bases map to TRBD1. This CDR3 has 16 residues. The V gene's germline CDR1 is ENHRY and CDR2 SYGVKD. V was clipped by 0 bases and J by 5 bases; unmatched bases: 5.

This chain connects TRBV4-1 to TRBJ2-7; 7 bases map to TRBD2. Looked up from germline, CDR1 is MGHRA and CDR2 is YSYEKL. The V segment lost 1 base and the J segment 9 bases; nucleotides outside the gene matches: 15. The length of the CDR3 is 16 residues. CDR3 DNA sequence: TGCGCCAGCAGCCAAGTGCCTAGCGGTCCCCCCTCGGCGCAGTACTTC. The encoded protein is CASSQVPSGPPSAQYF.

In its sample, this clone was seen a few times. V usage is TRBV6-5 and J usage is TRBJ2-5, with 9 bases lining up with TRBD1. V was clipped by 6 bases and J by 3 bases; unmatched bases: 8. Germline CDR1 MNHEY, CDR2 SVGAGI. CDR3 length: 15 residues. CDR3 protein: CASSHLQGAEETQYF. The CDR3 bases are TGTGCCAGCAGCCACCTACAGGGGGCAGAAGAGACCCAGTACTTC.

CDR3 residues: CASSEGGIAQETQYF. The CDR3 nucleotides read TGTGCCAGCAGTGAAGGCGGGATCGCTCAAGAGACCCAGTACTTC. The chain recombines TRBV2 with TRBJ2-5; TRBD2 might be the D (6 bases). CDR3 length: 15 amino acids. The germline V gene has CDR1 SNHLY and CDR2 FYNNEI. Trimming took off 1 base at V and 2 bases at J, with 11 bases between the two ends.

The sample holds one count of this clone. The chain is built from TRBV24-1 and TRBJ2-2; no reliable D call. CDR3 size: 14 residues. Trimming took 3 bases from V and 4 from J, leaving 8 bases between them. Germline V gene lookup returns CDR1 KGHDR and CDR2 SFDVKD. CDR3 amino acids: CATSDVSPTGELFF. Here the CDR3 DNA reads TGTGCCACCAGTGATGTCAGTCCCACCGGGGAGCTGTTTTTT.

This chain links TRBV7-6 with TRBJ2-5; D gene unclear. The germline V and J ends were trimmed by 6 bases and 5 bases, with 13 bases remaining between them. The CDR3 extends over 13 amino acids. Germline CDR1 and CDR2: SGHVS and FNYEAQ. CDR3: CASSYRWAETQYF. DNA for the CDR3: TGTGCCAGCAGTTACCGGTGGGCTGAGACCCAGTACTTC.

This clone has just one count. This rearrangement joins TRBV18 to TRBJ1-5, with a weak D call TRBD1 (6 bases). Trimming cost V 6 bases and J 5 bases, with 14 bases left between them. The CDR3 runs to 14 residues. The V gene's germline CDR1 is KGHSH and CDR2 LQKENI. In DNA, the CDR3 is TGTGCCAGCTCGATGGGGGCAGGGGATCAGCCCCAGCATTTT. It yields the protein CASSMGAGDQPQHF.